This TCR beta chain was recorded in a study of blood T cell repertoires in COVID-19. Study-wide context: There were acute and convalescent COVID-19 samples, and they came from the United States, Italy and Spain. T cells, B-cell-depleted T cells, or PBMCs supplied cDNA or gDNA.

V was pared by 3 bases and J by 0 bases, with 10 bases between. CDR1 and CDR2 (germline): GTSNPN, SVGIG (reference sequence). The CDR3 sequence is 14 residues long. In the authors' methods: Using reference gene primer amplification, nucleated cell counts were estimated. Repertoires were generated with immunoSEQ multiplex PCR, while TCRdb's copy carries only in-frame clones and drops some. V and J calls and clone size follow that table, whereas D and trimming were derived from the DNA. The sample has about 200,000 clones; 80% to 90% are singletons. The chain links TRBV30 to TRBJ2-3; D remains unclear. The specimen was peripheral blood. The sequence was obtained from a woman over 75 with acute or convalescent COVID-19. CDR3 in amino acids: CAWSQLTSTDTQYF. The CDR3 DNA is TGTGCCTGGAGCCAACTCACTAGCACAGATACGCAGTATTTT.